The 9 T cell receptor beta chains reported below all come from one sample, sequenced in a study of CD8 T cells in ankylosing spondylitis. A single record per CDR3 protein comes from TCRdb applying MiXCR to the 5' RACE reads. Found here are about 260,000 distinct CDR3 sequences, roughly a quarter of them singletons; the top ten hold roughly 0.67%. Material for sequencing was blood, either unsorted or a sorted T cell fraction (not recorded which). These receptor sequences come from a male donor with ankylosing spondylitis or in good health (not recorded which).

This chain uses TRBV9 with TRBJ2-2; the D is unclear. The CDR3 spans 15 residues. Germline loops: CDR1 SGDLS, CDR2 YYNGEE. Trimming shortened V by 0 bases and J by 1 base, and 7 bases separated the two germline ends. CDR3 residues: CASSVEPRNTGELFF. Here the CDR3 DNA reads TGTGCCAGCAGCGTAGAGCCCAGGAACACCGGGGAGCTGTTTTTT. Supplemented by reference TRBV9 and TRBJ2-2, the full variable domain reads DSGVTQTPKHLITATGQRVTLRCSPRSGDLSVYWYQQSLDQGLQFLIQYYNGEERAKGNILERFSAQQFPDLHSELNLSSLELGDSALYFCASSVEPRNTGELFFGEGSRLTVL.

This clonotype appeared a few times. The genes are TRBV7-2 and TRBJ2-7; no firm D call. Germline values: CDR1 SGHTA, CDR2 FQGNSA. Trimming left V 3 bases short and J 2 bases short, with 11 bases between. The CDR3 covers 14 residues. The DNA for the CDR3 is TGTGCCAGCAGCTTCGGACGGACCACCTACGAGCAGTACTTC. Translation gives CASSFGRTTYEQYF.

This clonotype has only a few counts. The rearrangement links TRBV5-1 to TRBJ2-7; 9 bases agree with TRBD1. Germline loops: CDR1 SGHRS, CDR2 YFSETQ. The CDR3 is 13 amino acids. Losses at the gene ends were 5 bases for V and 3 bases for J; bases not matched to a gene: 3. CDR3 sequence (DNA): TGCGCCAGCAGGGCGGACAGGGGCTACGAGCAGTACTTC. The encoded protein is CASRADRGYEQYF.

V gene TRBV6-1 combines with J gene TRBJ1-6, with 8 bases that match TRBD1. Trimming at V came to 8 bases and at J to 7 bases, leaving 10 bases not matched to a gene. Germline V lookup: CDR1 MNHNS, CDR2 SASEGT. The CDR3 is 15 amino acids. The CDR3 region is CASQLGQGPNSPLHF. CDR3 bases: TGTGCCAGCCAACTCGGACAGGGACCCAATTCACCCCTCCACTTT.

V gene TRBV12-3 or TRBV12-4 combines with J gene TRBJ1-2; D is uncertain. The CDR3 runs to 14 residues. V was pared by 2 bases and J by 6 bases, with 13 bases between. In nucleotides, the CDR3 is TGTGCCAGCAGTTTAAGTCCGGCAGAAAATGGCTACACCTTC. It translates to CASSLSPAENGYTF.

This clonotype has just a few counts. The CDR3 sequence: CASSQGGYAGANVLTF. CDR3 in DNA: TGTGCCAGCAGCCAAGGGGGGTACGCTGGGGCCAACGTCCTGACTTTC. This chain joins TRBV4-2 and TRBJ2-6; either TRBD1 or TRBD2 may fit D (5 bases each). CDR3 length: 16 amino acids. The V end was cut by 1 base, the J end by 2 bases, with 9 bases between. CDR1 and CDR2 from the germline V gene are LGHNA and YNFKEQ.

The table lists this clonotype with a few counts. The chain employs TRBV20-1 and TRBJ2-3; 12 bases fit TRBD2. The length of the CDR3 is 15 residues. Losses at the gene ends were 3 bases for V and 5 bases for J; bases not matched to a gene: 6. Germline V lookup: CDR1 DFQATT, CDR2 SNEGSKA (reference sequence). Here the CDR3 DNA reads TGCAGTGCTAGCAAGGGGACTAGCGGGCTAGATACGCAGTATTTT. Amino acid sequence: CSASKGTSGLDTQYF.

In this sample, this clonotype turned up once. This chain uses TRBV12-3 or TRBV12-4 with TRBJ1-3; 8 bases are a match to TRBD1. The CDR3 sequence is 12 residues long. After removal of 11 bases from V and 3 bases from J, the junction contained 3 bases not matched to a gene. CDR3 loop: CAGTGGGNTIYF. CDR3 DNA: TGTGCCGGTACAGGGGGTGGAAACACCATATATTTT.

The V call is TRBV12-3 or TRBV12-4, the J call TRBJ1-5; no firm D call. This CDR3 is 14 amino acids long. V was pared by 7 bases and J by 0 bases, with 10 bases between. Here the CDR3 DNA reads TGTGCCAGCAACGTATGGGGTAGCAATCAGCCCCAGCATTTT. Amino acids: CASNVWGSNQPQHF.